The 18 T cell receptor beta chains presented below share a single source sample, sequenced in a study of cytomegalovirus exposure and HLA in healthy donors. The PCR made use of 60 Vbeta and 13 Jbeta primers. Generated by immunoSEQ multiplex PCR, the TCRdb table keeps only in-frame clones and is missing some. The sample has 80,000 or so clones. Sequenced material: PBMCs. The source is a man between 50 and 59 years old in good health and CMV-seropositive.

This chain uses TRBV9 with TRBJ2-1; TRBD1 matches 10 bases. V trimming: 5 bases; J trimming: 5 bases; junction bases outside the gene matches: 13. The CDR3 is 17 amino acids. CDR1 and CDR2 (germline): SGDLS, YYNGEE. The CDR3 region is CASSEEGTGVWDNEQFF. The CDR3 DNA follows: TGTGCCAGCAGTGAAGAAGGGACAGGGGTTTGGGACAATGAGCAGTTCTTC.

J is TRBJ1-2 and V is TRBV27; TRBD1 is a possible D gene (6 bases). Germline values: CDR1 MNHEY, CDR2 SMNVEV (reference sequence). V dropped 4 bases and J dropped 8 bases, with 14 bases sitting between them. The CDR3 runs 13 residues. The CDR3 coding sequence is TGTGCCAGCAGTTCCCAGGGGCCACACGGCTACACCTTC. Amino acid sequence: CASSSQGPHGYTF.

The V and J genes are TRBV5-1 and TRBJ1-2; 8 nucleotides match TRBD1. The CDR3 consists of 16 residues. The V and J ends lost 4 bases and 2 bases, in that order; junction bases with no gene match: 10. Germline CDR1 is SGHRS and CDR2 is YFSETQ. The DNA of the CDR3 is TGCGCCAGCAGCCCCGGGACAGGTCTTGTGAACTATGGCTACACCTTC. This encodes CASSPGTGLVNYGYTF.

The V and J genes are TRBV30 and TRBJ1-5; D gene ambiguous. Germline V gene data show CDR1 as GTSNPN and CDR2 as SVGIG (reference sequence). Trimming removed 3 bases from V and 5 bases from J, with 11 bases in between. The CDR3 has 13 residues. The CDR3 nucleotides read TGTGCCTGGAGCCTCACAACAGATCAGCCCCAGCATTTT. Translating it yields CAWSLTTDQPQHF.

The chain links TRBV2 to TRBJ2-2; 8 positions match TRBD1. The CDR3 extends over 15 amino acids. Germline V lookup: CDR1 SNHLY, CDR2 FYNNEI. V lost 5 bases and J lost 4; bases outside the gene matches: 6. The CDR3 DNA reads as TGTGCCAGCAGTTCACAGGGGGTCGGCACCGGGGAGCTGTTTTTT. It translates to CASSSQGVGTGELFF.

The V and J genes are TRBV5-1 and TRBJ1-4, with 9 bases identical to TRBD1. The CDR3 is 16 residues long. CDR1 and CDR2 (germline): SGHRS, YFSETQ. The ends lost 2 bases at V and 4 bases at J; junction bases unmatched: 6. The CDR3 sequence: CASSFLQGALNEKLFF. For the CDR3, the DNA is TGCGCCAGCAGCTTCCTACAGGGGGCGCTTAATGAAAAACTGTTTTTT.

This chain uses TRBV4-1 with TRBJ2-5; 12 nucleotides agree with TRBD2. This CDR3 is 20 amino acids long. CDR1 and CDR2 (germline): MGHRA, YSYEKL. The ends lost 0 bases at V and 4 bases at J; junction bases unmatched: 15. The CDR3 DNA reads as TGCGCCAGCAGCCAAGACCCCCCTAGCGGGAGGGCCTTGTGGGGAGAGACCCAGTACTTC. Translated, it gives CASSQDPPSGRALWGETQYF.

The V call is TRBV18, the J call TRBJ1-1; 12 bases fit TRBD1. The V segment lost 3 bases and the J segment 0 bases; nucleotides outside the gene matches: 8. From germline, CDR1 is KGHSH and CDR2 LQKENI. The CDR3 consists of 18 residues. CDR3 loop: CASSPSPGQGAVNTEAFF. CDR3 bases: TGTGCCAGCTCACCCTCACCGGGACAGGGGGCGGTGAACACTGAAGCTTTCTTT. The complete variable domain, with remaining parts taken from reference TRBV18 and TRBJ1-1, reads NAGVMQNPRHLVRRRGQEARLRCSPMKGHSHVYWYRQLPEEGLKFMVYLQKENIIDESGMPKERFSAEFPKEGPSILRIQQVVRGDSAAYFCASSPSPGQGAVNTEAFFGQGTRLTVV.

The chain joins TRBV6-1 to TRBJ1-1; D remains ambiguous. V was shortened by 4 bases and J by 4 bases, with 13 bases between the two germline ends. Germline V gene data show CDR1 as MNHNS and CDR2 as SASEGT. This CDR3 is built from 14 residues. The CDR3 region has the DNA TGTGCCAGCAGTGGCTCGACGGAGGGCACTGAAGCTTTCTTT. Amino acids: CASSGSTEGTEAFF.

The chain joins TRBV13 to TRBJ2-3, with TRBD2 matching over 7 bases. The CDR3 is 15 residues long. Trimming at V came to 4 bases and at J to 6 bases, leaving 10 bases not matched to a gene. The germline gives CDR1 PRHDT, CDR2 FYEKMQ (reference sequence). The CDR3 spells CASSSRDYPGDTQYF. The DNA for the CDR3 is TGTGCCAGCAGCTCCCGGGACTACCCCGGGGATACGCAGTATTTT.

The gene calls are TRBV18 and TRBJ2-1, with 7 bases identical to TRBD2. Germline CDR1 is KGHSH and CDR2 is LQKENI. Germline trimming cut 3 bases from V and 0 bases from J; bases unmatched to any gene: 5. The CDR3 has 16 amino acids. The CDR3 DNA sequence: TGTGCCAGCTCACCCGAGCGGGGTAGCTCCTACAATGAGCAGTTCTTC. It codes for CASSPERGSSYNEQFF.

The CDR3 is CASSSRPESEQYV. The CDR3 nucleotides read TGTGCCAGCAGCTCCCGGCCAGAGAGCGAGCAGTACGTC. The rearrangement joins TRBV7-2 to TRBJ2-7, with D hard to call. CDR1 is SGHTA, CDR2 FQGNSA, per germline. The CDR3 spans 13 residues. The V end lost 4 bases, the J end lost 6 bases, and 13 bases lay between the germline ends.

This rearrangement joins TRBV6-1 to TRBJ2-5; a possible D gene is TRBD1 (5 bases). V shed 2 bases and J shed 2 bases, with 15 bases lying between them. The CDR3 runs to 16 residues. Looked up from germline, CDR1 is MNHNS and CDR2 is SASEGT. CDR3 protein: CASSEWGRPRQETQYF. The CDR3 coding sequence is TGTGCCAGCAGTGAATGGGGCAGACCGAGACAAGAGACCCAGTACTTC.

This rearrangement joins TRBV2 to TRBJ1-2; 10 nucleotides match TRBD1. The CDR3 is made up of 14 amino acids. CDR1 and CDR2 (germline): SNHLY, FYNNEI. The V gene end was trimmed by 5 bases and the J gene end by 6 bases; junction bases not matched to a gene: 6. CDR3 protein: CASSQRQGADGYTF. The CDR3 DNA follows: TGTGCCAGCAGTCAAAGACAGGGGGCGGATGGCTACACCTTC.

The CDR3 sequence is CAWSVEQGAIGELFF. Here the CDR3 DNA reads TGTGCCTGGAGTGTTGAACAGGGGGCCATCGGGGAGCTGTTTTTT. The genes are TRBV30 and TRBJ2-2, with TRBD1 matching over 9 bases. This CDR3 is 15 amino acids long. Germline V gene sequence: CDR1 GTSNPN, CDR2 SVGIG (reference sequence). After removal of 0 bases from V and 7 bases from J, the junction contained 6 bases not matched to a gene.

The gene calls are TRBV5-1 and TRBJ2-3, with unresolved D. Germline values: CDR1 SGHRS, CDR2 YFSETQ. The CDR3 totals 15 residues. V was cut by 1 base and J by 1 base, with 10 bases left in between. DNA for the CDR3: TGCGCCAGCAGCTTGATCGCCGGAGGCACAGATACGCAGTATTTT. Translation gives CASSLIAGGTDTQYF.

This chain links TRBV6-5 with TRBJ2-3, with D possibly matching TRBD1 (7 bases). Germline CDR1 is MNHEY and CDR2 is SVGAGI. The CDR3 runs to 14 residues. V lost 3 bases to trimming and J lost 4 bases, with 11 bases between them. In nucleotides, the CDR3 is TGTGCCAGCAGTTATGGAGGGGGCGCAGATACGCAGTATTTT. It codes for CASSYGGGADTQYF.

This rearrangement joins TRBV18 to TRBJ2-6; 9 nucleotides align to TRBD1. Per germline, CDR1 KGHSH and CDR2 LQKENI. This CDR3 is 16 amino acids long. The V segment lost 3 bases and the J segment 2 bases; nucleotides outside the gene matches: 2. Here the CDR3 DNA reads TGTGCCAGCTCACCGTACAGGGGGCCTGGGGCCAACGTCCTGACTTTC. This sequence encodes CASSPYRGPGANVLTF.